Following are 10 T cell receptor beta chains from one sample sequenced in a study of blood T cell repertoires in COVID-19. TCRdb's copy holds only in-frame clones and misses some; the assay was immunoSEQ multiplex PCR. The data show roughly 43,000 clones, approximately 90% seen once. The material sequenced was peripheral blood. These receptor sequences come from a man in his 60s with active COVID-19.

The chain couples TRBV7-9 to TRBJ2-7, with D uncertain. Germline lookup yields CDR1 SEHNR and CDR2 FQNEAQ (reference sequence). The CDR3 is 11 residues long. V was cut by 5 bases and J by 7 bases, with 9 bases left in between. The CDR3: CASSQSREQYF. CDR3 coding DNA: TGTGCCAGCAGCCAGTCGAGGGAGCAGTACTTC.

This sequence joins TRBV6-2 or TRBV6-3 and TRBJ1-5, with D uncertain. V was shortened by 6 bases and J by 4 bases, with 16 bases between the two germline ends. This CDR3 region has 15 residues. The germline V gene has CDR1 MNHEY and CDR2 SVGEGT. The CDR3 protein is CASSPMWPSNQPQHF. In DNA, the CDR3 is TGTGCCAGCAGCCCTATGTGGCCATCTAATCAGCCCCAGCATTTT.

V is TRBV5-8 and J is TRBJ2-1; TRBD2 is a possible D gene (5 bases). CDR1 and CDR2 from the germline V gene are SGHTS and YDEGEE. The ends were cut back, 4 bases at V and 3 bases at J, with 14 bases in the middle. The CDR3 is 15 residues long. CDR3 sequence (DNA): TGTGCCAGCAGCACCCGAGGGTCTTTCTACAATGAGCAGTTCTTC. This translates into CASSTRGSFYNEQFF. The complete variable domain, with remaining parts taken from reference TRBV5-8 and TRBJ2-1, reads EAGVTQSPTHLIKTRGQQATLRCSPISGHTSVYWYQQALGLGLQFLLWYDEGEERNRGNFPPRFSGRQFPNYSSELNVNALELEDSALYLCASSTRGSFYNEQFFGPGTRLTVL.

The gene calls are TRBV23-1 and TRBJ2-3; the match to TRBD1 covers 9 bases. TRBV23-1 is placed among ORFs of uncertain function. This CDR3 comprises 20 residues. J gave up 2 bases and V 6 bases, and 21 bases lay outside the gene matches. CDR3 nucleotide sequence: TGCGCCAGCAGCCAGGCGGGGACAGGGCCCTATTCCTTTCCCACAGATACGCAGTATTTT. This translates into CASSQAGTGPYSFPTDTQYF.

The chain is built from TRBV5-6 and TRBJ2-7; TRBD1 matches at 8 bases. The J segment lost 3 bases and the V segment lost 1 base, leaving 12 bases of the junction unmatched. This CDR3 spans 17 amino acids. Germline loops: CDR1 SGHDT, CDR2 YYEEEE. The CDR3 loop reads CASSLKGSGTGRYEQYF. CDR3 sequence (DNA): TGTGCCAGCAGCTTGAAGGGATCCGGGACAGGACGCTACGAGCAGTACTTC.

This clone was observed once. The V call is TRBV19, the J call TRBJ2-5; TRBD1 matches 9 bases. CDR3 size: 15 residues. V trimming: 4 bases; J trimming: 0 bases; junction bases outside the gene matches: 3. Per germline, CDR1 LNHDA and CDR2 SQIVND (reference sequence). The CDR3 nucleotides are TGTGCCAGTAGTACCGGGACAGGGAACCAAGAGACCCAGTACTTC. The encoded protein is CASSTGTGNQETQYF.

J is TRBJ2-3 and V is TRBV2, with TRBD2 as a possible D gene (5 bases). V shed 1 base and J shed 4 bases, with 12 bases lying between them. This CDR3 contains 15 residues. CDR1 SNHLY and CDR2 FYNNEI come from the germline V gene. For the CDR3, the DNA is TGTGCCAGCAGTGAAGTCTTCGACGGGGCAGATACGCAGTATTTT. Protein: CASSEVFDGADTQYF.

The CDR3 loop reads CASSATRNRVEQFF. For the CDR3, the DNA is TGCGCCAGCAGCGCGACCAGAAACAGGGTTGAGCAGTTCTTC. This chain links TRBV5-1 with TRBJ2-1; possible D gene TRBD1, 6 bases. The germline gives CDR1 SGHRS, CDR2 YFSETQ. Between the trimmed V and J ends, which lost 4 bases and 9 bases, there was a span of 17 bases. This CDR3 contains 14 residues.

This rearrangement joins TRBV9 to TRBJ2-2, with D perhaps TRBD1 (6 bases). V dropped 0 bases and J dropped 3 bases, with 12 bases sitting between them. The V gene's germline CDR1 is SGDLS and CDR2 YYNGEE. CDR3 size: 16 residues. The CDR3 DNA is TGTGCCAGCAGCGTAGATAGGGGGTGGGACACCGGGGAGCTGTTTTTT. This gives the protein CASSVDRGWDTGELFF.

The V gene is TRBV28, the J gene TRBJ2-5; 7 nucleotides line up with TRBD2. Germline V gives CDR1 MDHEN, CDR2 SYDVKM. The CDR3 consists of 14 residues. Unmatched junction bases numbered 6, after V lost 3 bases and J lost 5 bases. CDR3 amino acids: CASSLGGSGETQYF. The CDR3 region has the DNA TGTGCCAGCAGTTTGGGGGGGTCAGGGGAGACCCAGTACTTC.